This paragraph reports one T cell receptor beta chain. The data originate from a study of blood T cell repertoires in COVID-19. Study summary: Donors in the United States, Italy and Spain gave samples during acute or convalescent COVID-19. PBMCs, B-cell-depleted T cells, or T cells provided the cDNA or gDNA that made up the material.

Repertoires were generated with immunoSEQ multiplex PCR, while TCRdb's copy carries only in-frame clones and drops some. Of about 230,000 clones detected, 80% to 90% appear once; the ten largest clones hold about 1.5%. Sequencing was performed on peripheral blood. The TCR sequence derives from a woman aged 40-49 years who had recovered from COVID-19.

The CDR3 sequence is CASSPRDSVQETQYF. In DNA, the CDR3 is TGTGCCAGCAGCCCGCGAGACAGTGTCCAAGAGACCCAGTACTTC. The chain is built from TRBV9 and TRBJ2-5, with a weak D call TRBD1 (5 bases). Germline V lookup: CDR1 SGDLS, CDR2 YYNGEE. CDR3 length equals 15 residues. Trimming took 4 bases from V and 1 from J, leaving 14 bases between them.